The T cell receptor beta chain described here comes from a study of blood T cell repertoires in COVID-19. Study-level background: The analysed material was cDNA or gDNA that came from T cells, B-cell-depleted T cells, or PBMCs.

Sequencing was performed with immunoSEQ multiplex PCR; in TCRdb, only in-frame clones are kept and a portion is missing. The table shows 250,000 to 350,000 clones, with about 85% occurring only once. V trimming: 0 bases; J trimming: 13 bases; junction bases outside the gene matches: 11. Germline V gene data show CDR1 as LGHNA and CDR2 as YSLEER. The CDR3 spans 15 residues. This chain joins TRBV4-3 and TRBJ1-4; TRBD1 aligns across 7 bases. The receptor comes from a human donor with COVID-19, enrolled during active disease. The donor label of this sample is uncertain. The sample comprised peripheral blood. The chain's CDR3 is CASSQEGTVSNRLFF. Here the CDR3 DNA reads TGCGCCAGCAGCCAAGAAGGGACAGTCTCAAATCGACTGTTTTTT.